This entry is about one T cell receptor beta chain. These data come from a study of T cell changes during pregnancy in multiple sclerosis. CDR1 is PRHDT and CDR2 is FYEKMQ in the germline V gene (reference sequence). V shed 5 bases, J shed 2 bases, and the junction held 6 bases outside the gene matches. The length of the CDR3 is 14 residues. Repertoires were generated with immunoSEQ multiplex PCR, while TCRdb's copy carries only in-frame clones and drops some. The data show fewer than 130,000 clones, roughly 90% seen once. The chain joins TRBV13 to TRBJ2-7, with TRBD2 matching over 7 bases. The sequenced sample was peripheral blood, obtained after pregnancy. The receptor comes from a female donor with multiple sclerosis, enrolled in a pregnancy study. The DNA of the CDR3 is TGTGCCAGCAGCGACGGGACTACCCCCTACGAGCAGTACTTC. Translation gives CASSDGTTPYEQYF.